This T cell receptor (beta chain) was captured in a study of T-cell memory formation after mild COVID-19. Study-wide context: Largely donor-specific sequence clusters came from a couple of donors.

TCRdb reprocessed the 5' RACE reads via MiXCR and lists one record per CDR3 protein. The sample records 150,000 or so distinct CDR3 sequences, 31% being singletons. Study outcomes and limitations: Clones contracting day 15 to 85 were balanced CD4/CD8; later expanders leaned CD4+. What remained unconfirmed was the SARS-CoV-2 specificity of second-wave clones peaking on day 37. Pre-infection memory carried some responding clones, suggesting that cross-reactive memory joined.

This clonotype was seen only a few times. What it recognizes is unknown. Losses at the gene ends were 5 bases for V and 4 bases for J; bases not matched to a gene: 8. The CDR3 length is 14 residues. The germline V gene encodes CDR1 MNHEY and CDR2 SMNVEV (reference sequence). The chain combines TRBV27 with TRBJ2-7; 7 bases fit TRBD1. Sequences were obtained from PBMCs or a T cell subset sorted from them (not recorded which). The sequence was obtained from an adult woman who had mild COVID-19 (a few samples of this study predate the infection). Cell type and time point are not known. CDR3 sequence: CASSTRDRLYEQYF. The CDR3 DNA sequence: TGTGCCAGCAGTACCCGGGACAGATTATACGAGCAGTACTTC.